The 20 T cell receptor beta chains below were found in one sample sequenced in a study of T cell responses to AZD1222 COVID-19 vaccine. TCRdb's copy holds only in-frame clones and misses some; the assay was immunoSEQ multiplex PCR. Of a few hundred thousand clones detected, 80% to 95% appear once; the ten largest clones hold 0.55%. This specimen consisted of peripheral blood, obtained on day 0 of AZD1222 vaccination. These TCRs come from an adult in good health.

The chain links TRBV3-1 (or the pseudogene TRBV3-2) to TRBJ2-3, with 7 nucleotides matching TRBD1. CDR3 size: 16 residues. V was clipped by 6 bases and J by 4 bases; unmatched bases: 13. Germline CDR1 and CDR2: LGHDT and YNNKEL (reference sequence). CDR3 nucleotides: TGTGCCAGCAGGGCCGGGACAGAAGGTCTGCCAGATACGCAGTATTTT. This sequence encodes CASRAGTEGLPDTQYF.

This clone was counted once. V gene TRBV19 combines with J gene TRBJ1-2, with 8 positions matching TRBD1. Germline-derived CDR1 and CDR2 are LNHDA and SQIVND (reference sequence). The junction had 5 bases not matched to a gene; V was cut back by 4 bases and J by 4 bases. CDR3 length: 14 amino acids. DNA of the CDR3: TGTGCCAGTAGTACACGGGACAGGCTCTATGGCTACACCTTC. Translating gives CASSTRDRLYGYTF. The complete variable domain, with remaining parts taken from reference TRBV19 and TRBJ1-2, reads DGGITQSPKYLFRKEGQNVTLSCEQNLNHDAMYWYRQDPGQGLRLIYYSQIVNDFQKGDIAEGYSVSREKKESFPLTVTSAQKNPTAFYLCASSTRDRLYGYTFGSGTRLTVV.

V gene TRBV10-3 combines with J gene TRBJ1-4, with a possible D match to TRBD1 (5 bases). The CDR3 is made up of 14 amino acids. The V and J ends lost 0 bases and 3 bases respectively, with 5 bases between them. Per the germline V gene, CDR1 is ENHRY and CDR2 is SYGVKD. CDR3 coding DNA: TGTGCCATCAGTGAGTCGACAGCTAATGAAAAACTGTTTTTT. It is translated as CAISESTANEKLFF.

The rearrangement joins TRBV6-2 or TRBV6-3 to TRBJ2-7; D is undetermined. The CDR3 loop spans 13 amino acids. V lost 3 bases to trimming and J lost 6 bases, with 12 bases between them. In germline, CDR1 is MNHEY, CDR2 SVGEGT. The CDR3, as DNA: TGTGCCAGCAGTTATATCCAGCCAGGCGAGCAGTACTTC. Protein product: CASSYIQPGEQYF.

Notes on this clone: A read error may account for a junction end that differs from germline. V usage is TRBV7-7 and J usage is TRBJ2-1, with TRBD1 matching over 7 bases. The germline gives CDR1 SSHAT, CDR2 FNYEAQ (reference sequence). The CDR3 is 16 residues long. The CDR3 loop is CASSLADRVPYNEQFF. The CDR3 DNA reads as TGTGCTAGCAGCTTGGCAGACAGGGTCCCCTACAATGAGCAGTTCTTC.

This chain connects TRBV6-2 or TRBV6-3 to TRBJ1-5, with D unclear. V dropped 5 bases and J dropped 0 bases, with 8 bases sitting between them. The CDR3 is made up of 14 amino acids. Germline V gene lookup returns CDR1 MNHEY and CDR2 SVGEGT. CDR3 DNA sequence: TGTGCCAGCAGTCCCCACCGTAGCAATCAGCCCCAGCATTTT. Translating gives CASSPHRSNQPQHF.

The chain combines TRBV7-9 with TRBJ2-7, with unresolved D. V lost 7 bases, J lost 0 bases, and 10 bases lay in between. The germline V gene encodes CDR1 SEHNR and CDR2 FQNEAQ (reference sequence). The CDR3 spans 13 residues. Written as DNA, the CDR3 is TGTGCCAGCACCTCAGCACACTCCTACGAGCAGTACTTC. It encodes CASTSAHSYEQYF.

CDR3 amino acids: CASSLGLAGEETQYF. In nucleotides, the CDR3 is TGTGCCAGCAGTTTAGGACTAGCGGGAGAAGAGACCCAGTACTTC. V usage is TRBV28 and J usage is TRBJ2-5; 13 bases are shared with TRBD2. There are 15 residues in the CDR3. With V trimmed by 2 bases and J by 3 bases, 0 bases remained unmatched. The germline CDR1 and CDR2 sequences are MDHEN and SYDVKM.

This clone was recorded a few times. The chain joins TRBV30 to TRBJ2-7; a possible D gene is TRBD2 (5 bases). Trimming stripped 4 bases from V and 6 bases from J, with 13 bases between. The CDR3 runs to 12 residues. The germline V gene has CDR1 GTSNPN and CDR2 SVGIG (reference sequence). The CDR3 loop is CAWNLGSTEQYF. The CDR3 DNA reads TGTGCCTGGAATCTTGGGAGCACCGAGCAGTACTTC. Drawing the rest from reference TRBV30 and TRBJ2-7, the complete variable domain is SQTIHQWPATLVQPVGSPLSLECTVEGTSNPNLYWYRQAAGRGLQLLFYSVGIGQISSEVPQNLSASRPQDRQFILSSKKLLLSDSGFYLCAWNLGSTEQYFGPGTRLTVT.

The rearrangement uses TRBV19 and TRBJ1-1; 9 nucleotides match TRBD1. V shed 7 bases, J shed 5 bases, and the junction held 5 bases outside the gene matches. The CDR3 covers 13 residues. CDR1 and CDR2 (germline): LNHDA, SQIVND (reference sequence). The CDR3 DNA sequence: TGTGCCAGTAACCAAGACAGGGGGACTGAAGCTTTCTTT. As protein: CASNQDRGTEAFF.

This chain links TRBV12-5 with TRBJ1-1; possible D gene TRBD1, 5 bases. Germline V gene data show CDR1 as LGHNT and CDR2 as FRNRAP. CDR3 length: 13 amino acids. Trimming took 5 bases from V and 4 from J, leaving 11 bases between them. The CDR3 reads CASGLDGGTEAFF. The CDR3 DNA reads TGTGCTAGTGGTCTGGACGGGGGCACTGAAGCTTTCTTT.

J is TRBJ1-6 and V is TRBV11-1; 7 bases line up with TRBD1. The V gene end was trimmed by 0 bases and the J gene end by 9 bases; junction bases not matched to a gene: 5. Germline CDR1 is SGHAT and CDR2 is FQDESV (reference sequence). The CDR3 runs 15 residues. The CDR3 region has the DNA TGTGCCAGCAGCTTAGCGCAGGGGGGGCCTTCACCCCTCCACTTT. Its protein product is CASSLAQGGPSPLHF.

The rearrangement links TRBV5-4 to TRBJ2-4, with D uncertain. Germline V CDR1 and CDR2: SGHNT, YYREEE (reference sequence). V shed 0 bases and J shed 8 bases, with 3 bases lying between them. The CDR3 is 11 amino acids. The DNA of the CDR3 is TGTGCCAGCAGCTTGGGGGACATTCAGTACTTC. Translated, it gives CASSLGDIQYF.

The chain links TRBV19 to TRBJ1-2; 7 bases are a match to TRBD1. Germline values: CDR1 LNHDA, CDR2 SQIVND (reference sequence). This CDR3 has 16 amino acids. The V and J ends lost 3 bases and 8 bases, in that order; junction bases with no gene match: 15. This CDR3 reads CASSMEFTDRAIGYTF. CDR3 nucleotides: TGTGCCAGTAGTATGGAATTTACCGACAGGGCGATCGGCTACACCTTC.

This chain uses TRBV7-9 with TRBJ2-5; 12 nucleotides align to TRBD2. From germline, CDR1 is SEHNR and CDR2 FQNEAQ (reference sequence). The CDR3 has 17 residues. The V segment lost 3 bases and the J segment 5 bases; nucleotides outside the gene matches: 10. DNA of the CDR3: TGTGCCAGCAGCTTGACTAGCGGGAGTATCCCCCTGGAGACCCAGTACTTC. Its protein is CASSLTSGSIPLETQYF.

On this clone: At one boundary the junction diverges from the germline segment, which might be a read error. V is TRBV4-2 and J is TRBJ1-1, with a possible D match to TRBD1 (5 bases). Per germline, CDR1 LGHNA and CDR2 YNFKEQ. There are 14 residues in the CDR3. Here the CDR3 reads CASSQDLVDRGEAF. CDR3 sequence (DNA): TGTGCCAGCAGCCAAGATCTAGTTGACAGAGGAGAGGCCTTT.

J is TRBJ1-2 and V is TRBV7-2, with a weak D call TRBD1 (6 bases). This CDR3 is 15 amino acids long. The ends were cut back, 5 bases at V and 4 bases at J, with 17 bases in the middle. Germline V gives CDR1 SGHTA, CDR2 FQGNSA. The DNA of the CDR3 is TGTGCCAGCAGCCCCGGTAGGACAGCCGGCTATGGCTACACCTTC. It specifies CASSPGRTAGYGYTF. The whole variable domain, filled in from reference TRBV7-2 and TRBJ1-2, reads GAGVSQSPSNKVTEKGKDVELRCDPISGHTALYWYRQSLGQGLEFLIYFQGNSAPDKSGLPSDRFSAERTGGSVSTLTIQRTQQEDSAVYLCASSPGRTAGYGYTFGSGTRLTVV.

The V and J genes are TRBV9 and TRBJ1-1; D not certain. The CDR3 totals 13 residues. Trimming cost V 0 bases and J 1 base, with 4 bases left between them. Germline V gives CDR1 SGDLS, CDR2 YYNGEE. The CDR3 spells CASSVEANTEAFF. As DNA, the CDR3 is TGTGCCAGCAGCGTAGAAGCGAACACTGAAGCTTTCTTT.

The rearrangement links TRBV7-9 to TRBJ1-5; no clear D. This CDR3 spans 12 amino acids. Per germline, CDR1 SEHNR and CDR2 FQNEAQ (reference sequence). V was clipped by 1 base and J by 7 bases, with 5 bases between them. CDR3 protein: CASSLEGQPQHF. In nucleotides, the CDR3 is TGTGCCAGCAGCTTAGAGGGACAGCCCCAGCATTTT. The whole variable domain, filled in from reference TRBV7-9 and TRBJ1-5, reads DTGVSQNPRHKITKRGQNVTFRCDPISEHNRLYWYRQTLGQGPEFLTYFQNEAQLEKSRLLSDRFSAERPKGSFSTLEIQRTEQGDSAMYLCASSLEGQPQHFGDGTRLSIL.

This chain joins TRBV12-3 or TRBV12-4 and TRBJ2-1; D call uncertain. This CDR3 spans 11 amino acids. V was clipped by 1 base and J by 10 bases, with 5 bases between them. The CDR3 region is CASSLGREQFF. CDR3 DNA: TGTGCCAGCAGTTTAGGGCGGGAGCAGTTCTTC.